The sequence of this TCR beta chain was determined in a study of beta chain features in type 1 diabetes. cDNA synthesis used the whole RNA isolate, giving expressed TCRB sequences. Samples of naive, central memory and regulatory T cells yielded a mean of about 3.8 million reads. Assay: immunoSEQ multiplex PCR; the TCRdb copy retains only in-frame clones and omits some. The sample has about 160,000 clones, 6.5% to 10% seen once. The V segment lost 8 bases and the J segment 5 bases; nucleotides outside the gene matches: 7. The CDR3 length is 14 residues. The germline gives CDR1 KGHSH, CDR2 LQKENI. This clone was picked up a small number of times. Its antigen is unknown. General observations from the study: Type 1 diabetes patients had TCRB CDR3s that were shorter (moderately but significantly so) in all four CD4+ subsets. Type 1 diabetes patients showed fewer insertions and more deletions at VDJ junctions.

The sequence came from a woman aged 18-29 years with type 1 diabetes. Source material: central memory CD4+ T cells from blood. The V gene is TRBV18, the J gene TRBJ1-4; TRBD1 matches 8 bases. The CDR3 region is CASPGGTGNEKLFF. In nucleotides, the CDR3 is TGTGCCAGCCCAGGTGGGACAGGAAATGAAAAACTGTTTTTT.